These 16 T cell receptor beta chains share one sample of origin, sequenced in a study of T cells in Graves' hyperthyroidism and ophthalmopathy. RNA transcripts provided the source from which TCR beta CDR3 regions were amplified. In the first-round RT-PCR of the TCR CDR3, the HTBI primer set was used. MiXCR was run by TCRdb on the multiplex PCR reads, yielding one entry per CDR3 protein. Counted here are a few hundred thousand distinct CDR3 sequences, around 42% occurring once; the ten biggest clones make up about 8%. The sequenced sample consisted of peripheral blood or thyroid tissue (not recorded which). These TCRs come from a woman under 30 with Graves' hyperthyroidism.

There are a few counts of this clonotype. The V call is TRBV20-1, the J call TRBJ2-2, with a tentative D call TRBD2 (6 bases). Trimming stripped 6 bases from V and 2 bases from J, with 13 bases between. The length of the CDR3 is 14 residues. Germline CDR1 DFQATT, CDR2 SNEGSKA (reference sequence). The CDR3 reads CSAPGLFNTGELFF. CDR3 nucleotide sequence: TGCAGTGCGCCGGGACTTTTTAACACCGGGGAGCTGTTTTTT.

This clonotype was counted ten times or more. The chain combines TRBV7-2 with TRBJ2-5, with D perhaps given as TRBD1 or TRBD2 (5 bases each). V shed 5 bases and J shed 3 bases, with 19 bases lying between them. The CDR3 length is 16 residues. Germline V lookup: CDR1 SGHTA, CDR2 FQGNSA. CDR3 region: CASSRGTSYGEETQYF. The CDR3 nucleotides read TGTGCCAGCAGCCGAGGGACCTCTTACGGGGAAGAGACCCAGTACTTC.

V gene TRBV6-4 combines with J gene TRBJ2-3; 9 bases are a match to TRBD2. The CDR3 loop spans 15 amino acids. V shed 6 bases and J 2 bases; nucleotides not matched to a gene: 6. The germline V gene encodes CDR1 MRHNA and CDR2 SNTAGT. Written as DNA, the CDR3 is TGTGCCAGCAGCCAGCGGGAGGCCCCCACAGATACGCAGTATTTT. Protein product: CASSQREAPTDTQYF.

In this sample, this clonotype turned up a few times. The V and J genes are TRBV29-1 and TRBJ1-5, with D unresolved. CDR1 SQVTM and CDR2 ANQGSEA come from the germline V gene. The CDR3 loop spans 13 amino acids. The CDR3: CSERHRSNQPQHF. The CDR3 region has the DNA TGCAGTGAACGACACCGTAGCAATCAGCCCCAGCATTTT.

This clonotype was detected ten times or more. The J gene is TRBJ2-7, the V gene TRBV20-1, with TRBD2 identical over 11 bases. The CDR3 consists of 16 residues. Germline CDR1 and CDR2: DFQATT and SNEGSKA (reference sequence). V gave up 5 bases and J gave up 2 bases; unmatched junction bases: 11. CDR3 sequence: CSAAGTSGESPYEQYF. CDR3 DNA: TGCAGTGCTGCCGGGACTAGCGGAGAATCCCCCTACGAGCAGTACTTC.

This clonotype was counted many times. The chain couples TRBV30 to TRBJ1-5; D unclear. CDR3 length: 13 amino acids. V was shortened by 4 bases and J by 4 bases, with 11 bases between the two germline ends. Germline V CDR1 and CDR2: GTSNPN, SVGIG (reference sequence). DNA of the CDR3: TGTGCCTGGAAAGGGCAGTTTAATCAGCCCCAGCATTTT. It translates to CAWKGQFNQPQHF.

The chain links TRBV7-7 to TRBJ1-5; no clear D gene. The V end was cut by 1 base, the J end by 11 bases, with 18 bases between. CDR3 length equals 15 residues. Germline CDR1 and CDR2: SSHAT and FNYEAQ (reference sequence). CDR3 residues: CASSLGSGPRETQHF. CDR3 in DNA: TGTGCCAGCAGCTTAGGGAGTGGGCCGAGGGAGACCCAGCATTTT. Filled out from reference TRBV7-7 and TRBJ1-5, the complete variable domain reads GAGVSQSPRYKVTKRGQDVTLRCDPISSHATLYWYQQALGQGPEFLTYFNYEAQPDKSGLPSDRFSAERPEGSISTLTIQRTEQRDSAMYRCASSLGSGPRETQHFGDGTRLSIL.

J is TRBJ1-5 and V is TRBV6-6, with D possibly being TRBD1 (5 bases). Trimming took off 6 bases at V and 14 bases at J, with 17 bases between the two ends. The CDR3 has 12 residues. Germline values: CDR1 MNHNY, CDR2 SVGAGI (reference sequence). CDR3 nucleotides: TGTGCCAGCAGCGATGACAGAAACCCCGAGCATTTT. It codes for CASSDDRNPEHF.

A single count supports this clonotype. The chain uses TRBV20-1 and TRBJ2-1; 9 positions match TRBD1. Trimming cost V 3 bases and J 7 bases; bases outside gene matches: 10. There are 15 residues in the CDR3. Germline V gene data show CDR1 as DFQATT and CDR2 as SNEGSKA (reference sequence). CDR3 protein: CSASLRTGEINEQFF. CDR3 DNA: TGCAGTGCTAGTTTACGGACAGGGGAAATTAATGAGCAGTTCTTC.

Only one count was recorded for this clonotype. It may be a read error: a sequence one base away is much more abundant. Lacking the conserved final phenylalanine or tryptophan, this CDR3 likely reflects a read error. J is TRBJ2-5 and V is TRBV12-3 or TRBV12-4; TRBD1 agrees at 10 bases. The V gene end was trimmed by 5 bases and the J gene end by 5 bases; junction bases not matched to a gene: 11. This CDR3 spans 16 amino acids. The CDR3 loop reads CASSAGQGTAGETQYS. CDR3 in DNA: TGTGCCAGCAGTGCGGGACAGGGGACCGCTGGGGAGACCCAGTACTCC.

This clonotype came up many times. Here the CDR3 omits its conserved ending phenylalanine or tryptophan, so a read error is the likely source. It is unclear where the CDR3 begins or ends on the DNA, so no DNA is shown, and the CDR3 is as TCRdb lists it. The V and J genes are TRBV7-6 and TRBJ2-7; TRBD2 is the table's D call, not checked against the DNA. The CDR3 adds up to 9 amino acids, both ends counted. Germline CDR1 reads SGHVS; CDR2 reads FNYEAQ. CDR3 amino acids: CASSRASGR.

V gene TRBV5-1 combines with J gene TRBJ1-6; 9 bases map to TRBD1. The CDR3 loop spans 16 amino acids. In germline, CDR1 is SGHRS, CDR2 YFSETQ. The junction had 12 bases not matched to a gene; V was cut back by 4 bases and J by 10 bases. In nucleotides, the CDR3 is TGCGCCAGCAGCCAGCCCCCCGGGACAGGGATGTCACCCCTCCACTTT. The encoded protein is CASSQPPGTGMSPLHF.

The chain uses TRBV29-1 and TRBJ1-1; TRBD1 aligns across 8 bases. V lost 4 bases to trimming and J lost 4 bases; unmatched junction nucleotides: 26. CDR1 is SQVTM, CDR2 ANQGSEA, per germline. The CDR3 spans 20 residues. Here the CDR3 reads CSVVPQGARLAGHGITEAFF. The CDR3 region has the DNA TGCAGCGTTGTTCCGCAGGGGGCCCGCCTCGCCGGTCACGGTATCACTGAAGCTTTCTTT.

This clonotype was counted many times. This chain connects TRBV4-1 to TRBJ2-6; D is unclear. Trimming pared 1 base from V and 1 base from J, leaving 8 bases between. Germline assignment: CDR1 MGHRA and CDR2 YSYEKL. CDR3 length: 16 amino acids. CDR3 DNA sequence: TGCGCCAGCAGCCAAGTCGGTAATTCTGGGGCCAACGTCCTGACTTTC. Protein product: CASSQVGNSGANVLTF.

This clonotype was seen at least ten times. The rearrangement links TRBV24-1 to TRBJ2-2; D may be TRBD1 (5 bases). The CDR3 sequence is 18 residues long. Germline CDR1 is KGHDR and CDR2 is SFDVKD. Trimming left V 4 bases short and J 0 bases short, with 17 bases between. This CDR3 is CATSDIGSRATNTGELFF. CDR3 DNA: TGTGCCACCAGTGACATCGGATCCAGGGCTACGAACACCGGGGAGCTGTTTTTT.

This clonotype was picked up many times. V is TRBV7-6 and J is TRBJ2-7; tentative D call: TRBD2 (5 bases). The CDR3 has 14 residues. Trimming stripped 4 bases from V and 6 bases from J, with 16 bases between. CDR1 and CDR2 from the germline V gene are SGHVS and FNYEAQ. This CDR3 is CASSSPAAAGEQYF. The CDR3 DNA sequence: TGTGCCAGCAGCTCTCCCGCGGCGGCGGGCGAGCAGTACTTC.